This T cell receptor (beta chain) was recorded in a study of T cells in tumors after PD-1 blockade. Overall study: Excluded were patients with checkpoint blockade, immunosuppressants, or radiotherapy or other anti-cancer therapy within 4 weeks. Each patient got pembrolizumab 200 mg every 3 weeks or cemiplimab 350 mg every 2 weeks.

The CDR3 runs to 14 residues. In germline, CDR1 is MNHEY, CDR2 SMNVEV (reference sequence). V lost 2 bases and J lost 6; bases outside the gene matches: 4. The data were produced by immunoSEQ multiplex PCR, yet TCRdb's version contains in-frame clones alone and is incomplete. The repertoire has roughly 5,400 clones, roughly four fifths of them found once; the top ten carry 48%. This clone showed up just a few times. Its specificity is unknown. Findings and caveats of the study: Some novel exhausted tumor clones appeared in pre-treatment blood, suggesting peripheral recruitment.

Tumor or blood genomic DNA was sequenced, with inputs of about 550 ng to 6,004 ng. This TCR derives from a human donor with advanced basal cell or squamous cell carcinoma (not recorded which). This material consisted of PBMCs, taken after anti-PD-1 therapy. V is TRBV27 and J is TRBJ2-1, with 7 bases aligning to TRBD2. The CDR3 sequence: CASSLRAGVNEQFF. The CDR3 nucleotides read TGTGCCAGCAGTTTAAGGGCGGGGGTCAATGAGCAGTTCTTC.